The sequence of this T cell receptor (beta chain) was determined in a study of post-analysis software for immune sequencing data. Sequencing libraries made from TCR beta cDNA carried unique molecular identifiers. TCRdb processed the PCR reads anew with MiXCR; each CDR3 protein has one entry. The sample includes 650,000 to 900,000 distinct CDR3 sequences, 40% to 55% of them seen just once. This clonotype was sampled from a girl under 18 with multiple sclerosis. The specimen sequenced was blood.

CDR3 DNA: TGTGCCAGCAGCTTGACGGGAGGCGAAGAGACCCAGTACTTC. It translates to CASSLTGGEETQYF. The chain links TRBV7-2 to TRBJ2-5, with 7 positions matching TRBD2. In germline, CDR1 is SGHTA, CDR2 FQGNSA. The V and J ends lost 3 bases and 3 bases, in that order; junction bases with no gene match: 4. The CDR3 is 14 amino acids.